This T cell receptor beta chain was sequenced during a study of blood T cell repertoires in COVID-19. The protocol was immunoSEQ multiplex PCR, while the TCRdb copy is restricted to in-frame clones and leaves out a portion. There are about 300,000 clones in the sample; around 89% occur only once, and approximately 7% lies in the top ten. Germline CDR1 is SEHNR and CDR2 is FQNEAQ (reference sequence). There are 13 residues in the CDR3. Trimming removed 3 bases from V and 5 bases from J, with 10 bases in between. V usage is TRBV7-9 and J usage is TRBJ1-1; a weak D match, TRBD1 (6 bases). The material sequenced was peripheral blood. The TCR comes from a woman in her twenties or thirties who had recovered from COVID-19. CDR3 coding DNA: TGTGCCAGCAGCTTTACAGGGAAGACTGAAGCTTTCTTT. As protein: CASSFTGKTEAFF.